Shown below are 22 T cell receptor beta chains from a single sample sequenced in a study of T cells in Graves' hyperthyroidism and ophthalmopathy. Amplified TCR beta CDR3 regions came from RNA transcripts. Using the HTBI primer set, a first-round RT-PCR was run on the TCR CDR3. TCRdb analysed the multiplex PCR reads with MiXCR anew, one entry per CDR3 protein. The sample carries around 700,000 distinct CDR3 sequences, 15% to 20% recorded once. Source material: blood. The source is a woman in her forties or fifties with Graves' hyperthyroidism that later progressed to Graves' ophthalmopathy.

Ten or more counts support this clonotype. The chain joins TRBV2 to TRBJ1-1, with D maybe TRBD1 (6 bases). V gave up 2 bases and J gave up 4 bases, with 14 bases separating them. Germline CDR1 is SNHLY and CDR2 is FYNNEI. This CDR3 is 15 amino acids long. This CDR3 reads CASSEQGRGPTEAFF. CDR3 bases: TGTGCCAGCAGTGAACAGGGGAGAGGGCCCACTGAAGCTTTCTTT.

J is TRBJ2-5 and V is TRBV5-8; D is uncertain. V dropped 0 bases and J dropped 2 bases, with 11 bases sitting between them. Germline CDR1 reads SGHTS; CDR2 reads YDEGEE. The CDR3 extends over 15 amino acids. The CDR3 DNA sequence: TGTGCCAGCAGCTTGGCCCAATATATACAAGAGACCCAGTACTTC. Its translation: CASSLAQYIQETQYF.

This clonotype was seen more than once but under ten times. The rearrangement joins TRBV25-1 to TRBJ1-2; possibly TRBD1 for D (6 bases). Germline V CDR1 and CDR2: MGHDK, SYGVNS. Trimming left V 3 bases short and J 5 bases short, with 16 bases between. The length of the CDR3 is 15 residues. CDR3 bases: TGTGCCAGCAGTGACTACCGGGACACCGATTATGGCTACACCTTC. Its translation: CASSDYRDTDYGYTF.

This sequence joins TRBV4-2 and TRBJ2-7; D perhaps matches TRBD1 (6 bases). In germline, CDR1 is LGHNA, CDR2 YNFKEQ. This CDR3 is built from 15 residues. Trimming took off 2 bases at V and 2 bases at J, with 13 bases between the two ends. For the CDR3, the DNA is TGTGCCAGCAGCCAAACCGGGACACTGGCCTACGAGCAGTACTTC. Protein product: CASSQTGTLAYEQYF.

This clonotype was counted a few times. The chain joins TRBV19 to TRBJ2-5, with 7 bases aligning to TRBD2. V was pared by 6 bases and J by 2 bases, with 12 bases of the junction left unmatched. Germline V CDR1 and CDR2: LNHDA, SQIVND (reference sequence). CDR3 length: 16 residues. CDR3 amino acids: CASSHLTGGLQETQYF. In nucleotides, the CDR3 is TGTGCCAGTAGCCATCTAACGGGGGGACTACAAGAGACCCAGTACTTC.

This clonotype was recorded many times. The rearrangement joins TRBV13 to TRBJ2-7, with TRBD1 matching 9 bases. The CDR3 spans 14 residues. The germline gives CDR1 PRHDT, CDR2 FYEKMQ (reference sequence). Trimming removed 5 bases from V and 1 base from J; junction bases left unmatched: 3. The CDR3 DNA is TGTGCCAGCAGCGCGGGACAGGGTTCCTACGAGCAGTACTTC. Its translation: CASSAGQGSYEQYF.

There are many counts of this clonotype. The V and J genes are TRBV11-2 and TRBJ2-2; D is undetermined. The CDR3 loop spans 12 amino acids. V was trimmed by 2 bases and J by 6 bases, leaving 4 bases between them. Germline CDR1 and CDR2: SGHAT and FQNNGV. CDR3 sequence (DNA): TGTGCCAGCAGCTTATTTCCCGGGGAGCTGTTTTTT. Amino acid sequence: CASSLFPGELFF.

The CDR3 sequence is CASALDSQPNSPLHF. The CDR3 DNA is TGTGCTAGTGCCCTGGACAGTCAGCCTAATTCACCCCTCCACTTT. The rearrangement joins TRBV12-5 to TRBJ1-6, with D perhaps TRBD1 (6 bases). Per germline, CDR1 LGHNT and CDR2 FRNRAP. Trimming pared 7 bases from V and 6 bases from J, leaving 16 bases between. The CDR3 has 15 residues. Together with reference TRBV12-5 and TRBJ1-6, the CDR3 gives the full variable domain: DARVTQTPRHKVTEMGQEVTMRCQPILGHNTVFWYRQTMMQGLELLAYFRNRAPLDDSGMPKDRFSAEMPDATLATLKIQPSEPRDSAVYFCASALDSQPNSPLHFGNGTRLTVT.

In its sample, this clonotype was seen many times. The V call is TRBV6-1, the J call TRBJ1-5; 8 bases are shared with TRBD1. The CDR3 consists of 16 residues. The germline V gene encodes CDR1 MNHNS and CDR2 SASEGT. Trimming cost V 6 bases and J 0 bases; bases outside gene matches: 7. The CDR3 reads CASRSTGEFSNQPQHF. The DNA for the CDR3 is TGTGCCAGCAGATCGACAGGGGAGTTTAGCAATCAGCCCCAGCATTTT.

This clonotype has only a few counts. This chain joins TRBV19 and TRBJ2-2, with TRBD1 identical over 7 bases. The CDR3 has 16 residues. Germline values: CDR1 LNHDA, CDR2 SQIVND (reference sequence). V gave up 6 bases and J gave up 0 bases; unmatched junction bases: 7. CDR3 residues: CASSVTGTANTGELFF. CDR3 coding DNA: TGTGCCAGTAGCGTCACCGGGACAGCGAACACCGGGGAGCTGTTTTTT.

There are many counts of this clonotype. The chain links TRBV6-1 to TRBJ2-7, with 10 positions matching TRBD2. The germline gives CDR1 MNHNS, CDR2 SASEGT. This CDR3 contains 18 residues. After removal of 7 bases from V and 4 bases from J, the junction contained 19 bases not matched to a gene. DNA of the CDR3: TGTGCCAGCACCTACACATCATCTAGCGGGGGTATCCTTTACGAGCAGTACTTC. The encoded protein is CASTYTSSSGGILYEQYF.

This clonotype was counted at least ten times. The chain links TRBV2 to TRBJ2-5; D might be TRBD1 (6 bases). Per the germline V gene, CDR1 is SNHLY and CDR2 is FYNNEI. Between the trimmed V and J ends, which lost 6 bases and 0 bases, there was a span of 14 bases. This CDR3 is built from 15 residues. This CDR3 is CASSNDGQYQETQYF. The CDR3 nucleotides read TGTGCCAGCAGCAACGATGGACAGTACCAAGAGACCCAGTACTTC.

The chain couples TRBV3-1 to TRBJ1-6; unclear D gene. Germline V gives CDR1 LGHDT, CDR2 YNNKEL (reference sequence). The CDR3 spans 16 residues. V lost 1 base and J lost 8, with 15 bases in between. As DNA, the CDR3 is TGTGCCAGCAGCCAAGGGCCCCCTAGGTCGGATTCACCCCTCCACTTT. This codes for CASSQGPPRSDSPLHF.

The rearrangement uses TRBV19 and TRBJ2-7; D uncertain. V gave up 6 bases and J gave up 0 bases, with 9 bases separating them. The CDR3 covers 13 residues. Germline V gene lookup returns CDR1 LNHDA and CDR2 SQIVND (reference sequence). CDR3 residues: CASSAVYSYEQYF. Here the CDR3 DNA reads TGTGCCAGTAGCGCTGTGTACTCCTACGAGCAGTACTTC.

The V gene is TRBV19, the J gene TRBJ1-1; 10 bases agree with TRBD1. Trimming cost V 5 bases and J 4 bases; bases outside gene matches: 7. Germline CDR1 is LNHDA and CDR2 is SQIVND (reference sequence). The CDR3 is 15 amino acids. CDR3 sequence reads: CASSALTGGVTEAFF. The CDR3 DNA follows: TGTGCCAGTAGTGCCCTGACAGGGGGCGTCACTGAAGCTTTCTTT.

This clonotype showed up just once. The chain carries TRBV6-5 and TRBJ1-5, with D possibly TRBD1 on 5 matching bases. Germline-derived CDR1 and CDR2 are MNHEY and SVGAGI. Trimming took 4 bases from V and 0 from J, leaving 10 bases between them. This CDR3 has 15 amino acids. CDR3 sequence: CASSWGDPSNQPQHF. The DNA of the CDR3 is TGTGCCAGCAGTTGGGGGGACCCTAGCAATCAGCCCCAGCATTTT.

This clonotype was counted many times. The gene calls are TRBV18 and TRBJ2-7; TRBD2 agrees at 8 bases. CDR1 KGHSH and CDR2 LQKENI come from the germline V gene. The CDR3 is 16 residues long. Trimming took 3 bases from V and 2 from J; bases not matched to a gene: 9. This CDR3 is CASSPAGGSVTYEQYF. In DNA, the CDR3 is TGTGCCAGCTCACCGGCGGGAGGCTCGGTAACCTACGAGCAGTACTTC. Together with reference TRBV18 and TRBJ2-7, the CDR3 gives the full variable domain: NAGVMQNPRHLVRRRGQEARLRCSPMKGHSHVYWYRQLPEEGLKFMVYLQKENIIDESGMPKERFSAEFPKEGPSILRIQQVVRGDSAAYFCASSPAGGSVTYEQYFGPGTRLTVT.

V gene TRBV20-1 combines with J gene TRBJ1-2, with TRBD1 matching 8 bases. V was clipped by 6 bases and J by 7 bases; unmatched bases: 13. Per germline, CDR1 DFQATT and CDR2 SNEGSKA (reference sequence). CDR3 length equals 14 residues. CDR3 region: CSAPDRDLFAGYTF. CDR3 nucleotides: TGCAGTGCACCGGACAGGGACTTATTCGCTGGCTACACCTTC.

V gene TRBV2 combines with J gene TRBJ1-1; D uncertain. CDR3 length: 14 residues. The V and J ends lost 6 bases and 4 bases respectively, with 15 bases between them. In germline, CDR1 is SNHLY, CDR2 FYNNEI. The CDR3 here is CASSPTQRGTEAFF. CDR3 DNA sequence: TGTGCCAGCAGCCCCACACAACGTGGCACTGAAGCTTTCTTT.

The rearrangement links TRBV19 to TRBJ1-5, with D maybe TRBD1 (6 bases). The CDR3 length is 14 residues. Germline V gene sequence: CDR1 LNHDA, CDR2 SQIVND (reference sequence). V gave up 7 bases and J gave up 3 bases, with 13 bases separating them. CDR3 protein: CASTPGGPNQPQHF. Written as DNA, the CDR3 is TGTGCCAGTACCCCTGGGGGGCCCAATCAGCCCCAGCATTTT. The variable domain in full, completed from reference TRBV19 and TRBJ1-5, reads DGGITQSPKYLFRKEGQNVTLSCEQNLNHDAMYWYRQDPGQGLRLIYYSQIVNDFQKGDIAEGYSVSREKKESFPLTVTSAQKNPTAFYLCASTPGGPNQPQHFGDGTRLSIL.

The genes are TRBV5-1 and TRBJ2-3, with 9 bases aligning to TRBD1. The V gene's germline CDR1 is SGHRS and CDR2 YFSETQ. With V trimmed by 0 bases and J by 2 bases, 7 bases remained unmatched. There are 17 residues in the CDR3. The chain's CDR3 is CASSLVGTGTPTDTQYF. CDR3 DNA sequence: TGCGCCAGCAGCTTGGTGGGGACAGGGACGCCCACAGATACGCAGTATTTT.

The rearrangement uses TRBV2 and TRBJ2-3; D is undetermined. The V gene's germline CDR1 is SNHLY and CDR2 FYNNEI. Deletions cut 7 bases from V and 3 bases from J, with 8 bases between. This CDR3 contains 12 residues. CDR3: CASTPITDTQYF. CDR3 DNA: TGTGCCAGCACCCCGATTACAGATACGCAGTATTTT.